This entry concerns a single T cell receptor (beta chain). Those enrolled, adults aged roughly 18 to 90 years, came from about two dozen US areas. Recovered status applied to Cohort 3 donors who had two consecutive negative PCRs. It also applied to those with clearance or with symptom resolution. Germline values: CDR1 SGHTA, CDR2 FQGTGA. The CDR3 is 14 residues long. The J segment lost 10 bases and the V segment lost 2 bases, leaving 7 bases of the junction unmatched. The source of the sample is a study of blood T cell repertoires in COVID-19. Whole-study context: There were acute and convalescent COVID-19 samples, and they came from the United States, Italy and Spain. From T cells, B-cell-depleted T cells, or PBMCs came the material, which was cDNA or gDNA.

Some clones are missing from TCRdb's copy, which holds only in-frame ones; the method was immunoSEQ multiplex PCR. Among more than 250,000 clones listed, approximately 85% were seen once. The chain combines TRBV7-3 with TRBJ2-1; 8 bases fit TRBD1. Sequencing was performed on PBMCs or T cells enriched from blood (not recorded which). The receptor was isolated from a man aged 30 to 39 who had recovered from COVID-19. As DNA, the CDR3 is TGTGCCAGCAGCTTAGGGGCAGGACAGGGAGAGCAGTTCTTC. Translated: CASSLGAGQGEQFF. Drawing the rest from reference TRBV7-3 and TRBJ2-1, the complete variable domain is GAGVSQTPSNKVTEKGKYVELRCDPISGHTALYWYRQSLGQGPEFLIYFQGTGAADDSGLPNDRFFAVRPEGSVSTLKIQRTERGDSAVYLCASSLGAGQGEQFFGPGTRLTVL.